These 21 T cell receptor beta chains were sequenced from one sample in a study of blood T cell repertoires in COVID-19. The repertoire was sequenced with immunoSEQ multiplex PCR; TCRdb's copy has only in-frame clones and lacks some. Here the sample spans about 150,000 clones, roughly nine tenths being singletons. The sequenced material came from peripheral blood. The receptors derive from a woman aged 60 to 75 with active or convalescent COVID-19.

The chain links TRBV10-3 to TRBJ1-1, with 7 positions matching TRBD1. The CDR3 sequence is 13 residues long. V was clipped by 2 bases and J by 6 bases; unmatched bases: 3. The germline gives CDR1 ENHRY, CDR2 SYGVKD. This CDR3 is CAISERQGAEAFF. In DNA form, the CDR3 reads TGTGCCATCAGTGAGCGGCAGGGGGCTGAAGCTTTCTTT.

V usage is TRBV3-1 (or the pseudogene TRBV3-2) and J usage is TRBJ2-3; unclear D gene. With 3 bases removed from V and 1 base from J, the gap between germline ends came to 8 bases. The length of the CDR3 is 14 residues. Germline CDR1 and CDR2: LGHDT and YNNKEL (reference sequence). CDR3 DNA sequence: TGTGCCAGCAGCCATGCGGATGGCACAGATACGCAGTATTTT. Protein sequence: CASSHADGTDTQYF.

The V call is TRBV5-8, the J call TRBJ2-1; D is unresolved. The ends were cut back, 2 bases at V and 0 bases at J, with 9 bases in the middle. CDR3 length: 15 amino acids. Germline CDR1 and CDR2: SGHTS and YDEGEE. The CDR3 loop reads CASSFGPSSYNEQFF. Here the CDR3 DNA reads TGTGCCAGCAGCTTTGGGCCCAGCTCCTACAATGAGCAGTTCTTC.

This chain links TRBV4-2 with TRBJ1-1; D is perhaps TRBD1 (5 bases). V shed 6 bases and J shed 1 base, with 15 bases lying between them. The CDR3 contains 15 residues. The germline V gene has CDR1 LGHNA and CDR2 YNFKEQ. The CDR3 region is CASRQLPRENTEAFF. The DNA for the CDR3 is TGTGCCAGCAGACAACTTCCCAGGGAGAACACTGAAGCTTTCTTT.

The chain links TRBV6-6 to TRBJ1-6, with a tentative D call TRBD1 (5 bases). Germline CDR1 MNHNY, CDR2 SVGAGI (reference sequence). The length of the CDR3 is 15 residues. V was clipped by 2 bases and J by 8 bases, with 13 bases between them. This chain's CDR3 is CASSYRRDGDSPLHF. The CDR3 DNA reads as TGTGCCAGCAGTTACCGGAGGGACGGCGATTCACCCCTCCACTTT.

J is TRBJ1-5 and V is TRBV6-6; 7 bases line up with TRBD1. The CDR3 sequence is 14 residues long. CDR1 and CDR2 (germline): MNHNY, SVGAGI (reference sequence). V shed 6 bases, J shed 0 bases, and the junction held 2 bases outside the gene matches. The DNA of the CDR3 is TGTGCCAGCAGACAGGGGAATAGCAATCAGCCCCAGCATTTT. As protein: CASRQGNSNQPQHF.

The V call is TRBV4-3, the J call TRBJ2-3; TRBD2 matches at 7 bases. The V and J ends lost 1 base and 2 bases, in that order; junction bases with no gene match: 6. The CDR3 has 16 residues. CDR1 is LGHNA, CDR2 YSLEER, per germline. As DNA, the CDR3 is TGCGCCAGCAGCCAAGTCGGGACTACACACACAGATACGCAGTATTTT. Its translation is CASSQVGTTHTDTQYF.

V gene TRBV6-5 combines with J gene TRBJ2-7; D call uncertain. V was pared by 5 bases and J by 6 bases, with 14 bases between. CDR1 MNHEY and CDR2 SVGAGI come from the germline V gene. This CDR3 has 13 residues. This chain's CDR3 is CASSQPVSSEQYF. CDR3 nucleotides: TGTGCCAGCAGTCAACCGGTCTCGAGCGAGCAGTACTTC.

The rearrangement uses TRBV7-2 and TRBJ2-7, with D perhaps TRBD2 (7 bases). V was pared by 4 bases and J by 4 bases, with 17 bases between. This CDR3 comprises 15 residues. CDR1 and CDR2 from the germline V gene are SGHTA and FQGNSA. The CDR3, as DNA: TGTGCCAGCAGCTCTTTAGGGGGGGGGCTATACGAGCAGTACTTC. Its translation: CASSSLGGGLYEQYF.

This clone is a singleton in its sample. The J gene is TRBJ2-2, the V gene TRBV12-3 or TRBV12-4; D ambiguous. The CDR3 consists of 12 residues. V shed 5 bases and J shed 3 bases, with 4 bases lying between them. Here the CDR3 reads CASSPYTGELFF. CDR3 nucleotides: TGTGCCAGCAGTCCCTACACCGGGGAGCTGTTTTTT.

The chain joins TRBV7-2 to TRBJ1-1, with TRBD1 matching over 7 bases. With 6 bases clipped from V and 5 bases from J, the junction kept 6 bases outside the gene matches. The CDR3 loop spans 13 amino acids. Per germline, CDR1 SGHTA and CDR2 FQGNSA. CDR3 DNA sequence: TGTGCCAGCAGTCTTCAGGGGGATACTGAAGCTTTCTTT. As protein: CASSLQGDTEAFF.

This clone was seen a few times. The rearrangement links TRBV7-9 to TRBJ1-1; unclear D gene. Trimming left V 5 bases short and J 5 bases short, with 12 bases between. The CDR3 runs to 13 residues. The germline gives CDR1 SEHNR, CDR2 FQNEAQ (reference sequence). CDR3 region: CASSPTSGTEAFF. The CDR3 coding sequence is TGTGCCAGCAGCCCGACTTCCGGGACTGAAGCTTTCTTT.

V usage is TRBV3-1 (or the pseudogene TRBV3-2) and J usage is TRBJ2-5; D gene unclear. Trimming removed 3 bases from V and 3 bases from J, with 8 bases in between. The CDR3 contains 13 residues. CDR1 is LGHDT and CDR2 is YNNKEL in the germline V gene (reference sequence). CDR3 coding DNA: TGTGCCAGCAGCCATGCCTACGAAGAGACCCAGTACTTC. Protein: CASSHAYEETQYF.

This clone was counted a few times. The CDR3 DNA follows: TGTGCCAGCAGTGAGGCGGGGATCTATGGCTACACCTTC. This codes for CASSEAGIYGYTF. The chain has TRBV25-1 and TRBJ1-2; D is unclear. The V end was cut by 3 bases, the J end by 4 bases, with 9 bases between. CDR3 size: 13 residues. Germline loops: CDR1 MGHDK, CDR2 SYGVNS.

The V call is TRBV2, the J call TRBJ1-4; 11 nucleotides line up with TRBD1. After removal of 8 bases from V and 8 bases from J, the junction contained 10 bases not matched to a gene. The germline V gene encodes CDR1 SNHLY and CDR2 FYNNEI. This CDR3 is built from 15 residues. In DNA, the CDR3 is TGTGCCAGCGCGGGGACAGGGGGATCTGGGGAAAAACTGTTTTTT. Its translation: CASAGTGGSGEKLFF.

This chain connects TRBV18 to TRBJ2-7; no clear D gene. The CDR3 has 14 amino acids. The ends were cut back, 2 bases at V and 0 bases at J, with 8 bases in the middle. CDR1 is KGHSH and CDR2 is LQKENI in the germline V gene. CDR3: CASSPSDNSYEQYF. The CDR3 nucleotides read TGTGCCAGCTCACCAAGTGACAACTCCTACGAGCAGTACTTC.

This chain uses TRBV12-3 or TRBV12-4 with TRBJ1-5; possibly TRBD1 for D (5 bases). V shed 6 bases and J shed 9 bases, with 15 bases lying between them. CDR3 size: 13 residues. CDR3 region: CASRRDSPGPQHF. Here the CDR3 DNA reads TGTGCCAGCAGAAGGGACTCCCCAGGGCCCCAGCATTTT.

CDR3 sequence: CASSPGLQTLINEQFF. In nucleotides, the CDR3 is TGTGCCAGCAGCCCAGGACTGCAGACGCTTATCAATGAGCAGTTCTTC. The rearrangement uses TRBV5-5 and TRBJ2-1; a possible D gene is TRBD2 (5 bases). Trimming left V 4 bases short and J 6 bases short, with 20 bases between. The CDR3 is 16 residues long. Germline loops: CDR1 SGHKS, CDR2 YYEKEE (reference sequence).

The J gene is TRBJ1-5, the V gene TRBV5-4; no definite D call. The CDR3 contains 13 residues. Germline V lookup: CDR1 SGHNT, CDR2 YYREEE (reference sequence). The V gene lost 5 bases and the J gene lost 7 bases, with 13 bases spanning the gap. CDR3 region: CASSPAPGQPQHF. CDR3 sequence (DNA): TGTGCCAGCAGTCCGGCCCCAGGCCAGCCCCAGCATTTT.

This clone showed up just a few times. The rearrangement joins TRBV6-2 or TRBV6-3 to TRBJ1-1; D possibly corresponds to TRBD1 (6 bases). CDR3 size: 16 residues. Germline V gives CDR1 MNHEY, CDR2 SVGEGT. V was clipped by 4 bases and J by 6 bases, with 21 bases between them. The CDR3 sequence: CASSSGAGDKISEAFF. CDR3 nucleotides: TGTGCCAGCAGTTCAGGGGCCGGAGATAAAATCTCTGAAGCTTTCTTT.

This rearrangement joins TRBV3-1 (or the pseudogene TRBV3-2) to TRBJ2-3; D is ambiguous. The germline V and J ends were trimmed by 4 bases and 1 base, with 9 bases remaining between them. CDR1 LGHDT and CDR2 YNNKEL come from the germline V gene (reference sequence). The CDR3 is 14 amino acids. This chain's CDR3 is CASSLPQRTDTQYF. For the CDR3, the DNA is TGTGCCAGCAGCCTCCCACAACGCACAGATACGCAGTATTTT.